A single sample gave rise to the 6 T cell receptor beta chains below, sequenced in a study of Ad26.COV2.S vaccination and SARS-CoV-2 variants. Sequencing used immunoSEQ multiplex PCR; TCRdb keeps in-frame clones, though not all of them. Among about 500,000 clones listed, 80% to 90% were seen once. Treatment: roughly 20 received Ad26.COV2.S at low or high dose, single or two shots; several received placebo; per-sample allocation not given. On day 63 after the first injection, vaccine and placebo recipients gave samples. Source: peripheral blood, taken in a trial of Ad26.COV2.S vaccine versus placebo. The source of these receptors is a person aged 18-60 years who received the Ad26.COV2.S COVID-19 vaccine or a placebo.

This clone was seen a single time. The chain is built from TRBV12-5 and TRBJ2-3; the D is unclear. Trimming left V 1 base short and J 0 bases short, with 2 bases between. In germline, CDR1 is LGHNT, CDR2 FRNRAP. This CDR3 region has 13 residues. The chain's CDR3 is CASGLGSTDTQYF. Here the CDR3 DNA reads TGTGCTAGTGGTTTGGGTAGCACAGATACGCAGTATTTT. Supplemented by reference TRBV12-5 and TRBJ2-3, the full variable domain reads DARVTQTPRHKVTEMGQEVTMRCQPILGHNTVFWYRQTMMQGLELLAYFRNRAPLDDSGMPKDRFSAEMPDATLATLKIQPSEPRDSAVYFCASGLGSTDTQYFGPGTRLTVL.

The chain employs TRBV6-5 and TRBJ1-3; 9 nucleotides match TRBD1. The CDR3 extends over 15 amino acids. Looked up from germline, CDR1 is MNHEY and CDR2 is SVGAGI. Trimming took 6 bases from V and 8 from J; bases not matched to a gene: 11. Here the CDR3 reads CASRRWGTGLDTIYF. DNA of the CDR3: TGTGCCAGCAGGAGGTGGGGGACAGGGCTGGACACCATATATTTT.

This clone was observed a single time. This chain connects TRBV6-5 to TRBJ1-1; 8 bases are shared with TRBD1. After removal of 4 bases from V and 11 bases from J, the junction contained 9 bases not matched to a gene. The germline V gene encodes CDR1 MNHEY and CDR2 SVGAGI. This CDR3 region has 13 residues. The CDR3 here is CASSWRETGAAFF. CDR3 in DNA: TGTGCCAGCAGTTGGCGGGAGACAGGGGCGGCTTTCTTT.

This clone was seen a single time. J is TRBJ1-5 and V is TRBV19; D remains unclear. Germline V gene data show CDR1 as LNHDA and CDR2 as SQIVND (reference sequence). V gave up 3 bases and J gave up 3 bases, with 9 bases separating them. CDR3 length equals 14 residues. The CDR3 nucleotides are TGTGCCAGTAGTATGGTCGGATCCAATCAGCCCCAGCATTTT. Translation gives CASSMVGSNQPQHF.

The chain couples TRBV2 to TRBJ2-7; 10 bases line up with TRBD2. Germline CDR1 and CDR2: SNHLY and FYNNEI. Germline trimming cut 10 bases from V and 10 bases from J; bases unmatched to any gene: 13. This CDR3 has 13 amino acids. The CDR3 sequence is CAMQREGHLDQYF. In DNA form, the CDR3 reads TGTGCCATGCAGCGGGAGGGCCATCTCGACCAGTACTTC.

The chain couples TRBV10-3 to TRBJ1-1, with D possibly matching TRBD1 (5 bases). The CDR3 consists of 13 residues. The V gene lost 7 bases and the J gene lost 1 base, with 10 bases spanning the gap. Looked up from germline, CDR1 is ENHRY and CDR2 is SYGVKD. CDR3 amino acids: CAITAGTNTEAFF. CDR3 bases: TGTGCCATCACGGCAGGGACGAACACTGAAGCTTTCTTT.